These 32 T cell receptor beta chains originate from one sample sequenced in a study of blood T cell repertoires in COVID-19. The repertoire was sequenced with immunoSEQ multiplex PCR; TCRdb's copy has only in-frame clones and lacks some. The sample lists approximately 110,000 clones, 84% occurring once. Sequencing was carried out using peripheral blood. These TCRs come from a woman aged 45-65 years with acute or convalescent COVID-19.

This chain uses TRBV7-9 with TRBJ1-1; no clear D. This CDR3 spans 13 amino acids. Trimming cost V 1 base and J 6 bases, with 9 bases left between them. Germline V lookup: CDR1 SEHNR, CDR2 FQNEAQ (reference sequence). In DNA, the CDR3 is TGTGCCAGCAGCTTAGATGGCACATCTGAAGCTTTCTTT. This gives the protein CASSLDGTSEAFF.

The V gene is TRBV19, the J gene TRBJ1-5; D may be TRBD1 (6 bases). Looked up from germline, CDR1 is LNHDA and CDR2 is SQIVND (reference sequence). This CDR3 region has 16 residues. Between the trimmed V and J ends, which lost 0 bases and 3 bases, there was a span of 12 bases. The CDR3 protein is CASSIEGRGDNQPQHF. The CDR3 DNA reads TGTGCCAGTAGTATAGAGGGGAGGGGGGACAATCAGCCCCAGCATTTT.

The chain joins TRBV28 to TRBJ1-6; 8 bases agree with TRBD1. V was clipped by 2 bases and J by 10 bases; unmatched bases: 7. The CDR3 length is 15 residues. Looked up from germline, CDR1 is MDHEN and CDR2 is SYDVKM. The CDR3 spells CASSLTGQAVSPLHF. The CDR3 DNA reads TGTGCCAGCAGTTTAACGGGACAGGCGGTCTCACCCCTCCACTTT.

This clone was recorded once. The V and J genes are TRBV5-6 and TRBJ2-7; 8 bases are shared with TRBD2. Looked up from germline, CDR1 is SGHDT and CDR2 is YYEEEE. The length of the CDR3 is 16 residues. Trimming at V came to 0 bases and at J to 3 bases, leaving 8 bases not matched to a gene. CDR3 loop: CASSLGISGGVYEQYF. DNA of the CDR3: TGTGCCAGCAGCTTGGGTATCAGCGGGGGCGTCTACGAGCAGTACTTC.

This clone was found once. At one of its ends the junction is not consistent with the germline gene, which may arise from a read error. The rearrangement uses TRBV5-1 and TRBJ2-7; tentative D call: TRBD2 (7 bases). This CDR3 comprises 15 residues. Germline V gene data show CDR1 as SGHRS and CDR2 as YFSETQ. This CDR3 is CARSLGGGAMNEQYF. As DNA, the CDR3 is TGCGCCCGCAGCTTGGGTGGGGGGGCTATGAACGAGCAGTACTTC.

V and J are TRBV20-1 and TRBJ2-7; D gene uncertain. This CDR3 has 11 residues. V was clipped by 5 bases and J by 2 bases, with 7 bases between them. CDR1 DFQATT and CDR2 SNEGSKA come from the germline V gene (reference sequence). CDR3 loop: CSALQTYEQYF. CDR3 DNA sequence: TGCAGTGCTTTGCAGACCTACGAGCAGTACTTC.

V gene TRBV18 combines with J gene TRBJ2-3, with D perhaps matching TRBD1 (6 bases). Germline V gene lookup returns CDR1 KGHSH and CDR2 LQKENI. V was pared by 2 bases and J by 2 bases, with 26 bases between. This CDR3 has 20 residues. CDR3 nucleotides: TGTGCCAGCTCACCAAAGGGGGTGGACAGCCCTAAGTTCCTCACAGATACGCAGTATTTT. This sequence encodes CASSPKGVDSPKFLTDTQYF.

A single count supports this clone. The chain couples TRBV5-6 to TRBJ2-7; 7 positions agree with TRBD1. V lost 2 bases, J lost 1 base, and 6 bases stayed unmatched. The CDR3 has 15 amino acids. CDR1 SGHDT and CDR2 YYEEEE come from the germline V gene. The CDR3 sequence: CASSFGGRGSYEQYF. CDR3 in DNA: TGTGCCAGCAGCTTTGGGGGCAGGGGGTCCTACGAGCAGTACTTC.

The chain joins TRBV6-6 to TRBJ2-3; TRBD1 might be the D (6 bases). Germline CDR1 is MNHNY and CDR2 is SVGAGI (reference sequence). The CDR3 length is 17 residues. Trimming stripped 5 bases from V and 1 base from J, with 19 bases between. The CDR3 sequence is CASSQRFGDTRTDTQYF. The CDR3 DNA follows: TGTGCCAGCAGTCAACGCTTTGGGGACACCCGCACAGATACGCAGTATTTT.

The gene calls are TRBV10-2 and TRBJ1-1, with D maybe TRBD1 (5 bases). CDR1 is WSHSY, CDR2 SAAADI, per germline. V lost 0 bases, J lost 6 bases, and 14 bases lay in between. The CDR3 extends over 15 amino acids. The CDR3 spells CASSESGQVRPEAFF. The CDR3 DNA is TGCGCCAGCAGTGAGTCTGGACAAGTCCGGCCTGAAGCTTTCTTT.

V gene TRBV10-2 combines with J gene TRBJ2-3; D remains ambiguous. Germline CDR1 is WSHSY and CDR2 is SAAADI. The CDR3 is made up of 14 amino acids. With 2 bases removed from V and 3 bases from J, the gap between germline ends came to 9 bases. CDR3 coding DNA: TGCGCCAGCAGTGAGGGTGCGGAGACAGATACGCAGTATTTT. Translating it yields CASSEGAETDTQYF.

CDR3 nucleotides: TGTGCTAGTGGTACTATGGTACTAGGCTCCTACAATGAGCAGTTCTTC. Its protein is CASGTMVLGSYNEQFF. The genes are TRBV12-5 and TRBJ2-1; tentatively, D is TRBD2 (5 bases). The CDR3 extends over 16 amino acids. Germline V lookup: CDR1 LGHNT, CDR2 FRNRAP. The V end lost 5 bases, the J end lost 0 bases, and 14 bases lay between the germline ends.

This clone was recorded only once. V is TRBV24-1 and J is TRBJ2-1; D is unresolved. V was clipped by 3 bases and J by 7 bases, with 15 bases between them. Per germline, CDR1 KGHDR and CDR2 SFDVKD. This CDR3 has 15 amino acids. The CDR3 DNA reads as TGTGCCACCAGTGATCCCACCAGTTTGGTAAATGAGCAGTTCTTC. Protein: CATSDPTSLVNEQFF.

The chain has TRBV6-1 and TRBJ1-3; D may be TRBD1 (5 bases). The V end was cut by 6 bases, the J end by 4 bases, with 13 bases between. The germline CDR1 and CDR2 sequences are MNHNS and SASEGT. The CDR3 extends over 14 amino acids. This CDR3 reads CASRVGVEGNTIYF. The DNA for the CDR3 is TGTGCCAGCAGGGTAGGGGTAGAGGGAAACACCATATATTTT.

This clone was seen just once. V usage is TRBV7-2 and J usage is TRBJ1-1; D might be TRBD1 (5 bases). CDR1 and CDR2 (germline): SGHTA, FQGNSA. This CDR3 has 14 residues. Trimming took off 0 bases at V and 6 bases at J, with 11 bases between the two ends. The CDR3 reads CASSLAAGGAEAFF. The DNA for the CDR3 is TGTGCCAGCAGCTTAGCCGCCGGGGGGGCTGAAGCTTTCTTT.

The chain employs TRBV7-8 and TRBJ2-7; 7 bases map to TRBD1. The CDR3 consists of 15 residues. Germline values: CDR1 SGHVS, CDR2 FQNEAQ. J gave up 2 bases and V 1 base, and 5 bases lay outside the gene matches. In DNA, the CDR3 is TGTGCCAGCAGCTTAGATAGACAGGGAACCTACGAGCAGTACTTC. It specifies CASSLDRQGTYEQYF.

The chain employs TRBV30 and TRBJ1-3; no clear D. The length of the CDR3 is 15 residues. CDR1 GTSNPN and CDR2 SVGIG come from the germline V gene (reference sequence). Deletions cut 5 bases from V and 4 bases from J, with 18 bases between. The CDR3 region is CAWAALSGYGNTIYF. The CDR3 nucleotides are TGTGCCTGGGCCGCCCTCTCGGGGTACGGAAACACCATATATTTT.

For this clone: Other nucleotide sequences from this sample produce the same CDR3. The chain joins TRBV9 to TRBJ1-1; D not resolved. Per germline, CDR1 SGDLS and CDR2 YYNGEE. The length of the CDR3 is 14 residues. With 3 bases removed from V and 1 base from J, the gap between germline ends came to 10 bases. CDR3: CASSATLSNTEAFF. CDR3 in DNA: TGTGCCAGCAGCGCGACTCTGTCGAACACTGAAGCTTTCTTT.

CDR3 DNA: TGTGCCAGCAGCTCGCGACGGGAAGGGCCCCAGCATTTT. The encoded protein is CASSSRREGPQHF. The chain carries TRBV7-2 and TRBJ1-5; D remains ambiguous. The germline V gene encodes CDR1 SGHTA and CDR2 FQGNSA. Trimming took off 4 bases at V and 9 bases at J, with 13 bases between the two ends. This CDR3 has 13 residues. Full variable domain (remainder filled in from reference TRBV7-2 and TRBJ1-5): GAGVSQSPSNKVTEKGKDVELRCDPISGHTALYWYRQSLGQGLEFLIYFQGNSAPDKSGLPSDRFSAERTGGSVSTLTIQRTQQEDSAVYLCASSSRREGPQHFGDGTRLSIL.

V and J are TRBV28 and TRBJ1-1; D may be TRBD1 (5 bases). V was clipped by 3 bases and J by 10 bases, with 18 bases between them. This CDR3 comprises 14 residues. CDR1 is MDHEN and CDR2 is SYDVKM in the germline V gene. CDR3 in DNA: TGTGCCAGCAGTTTTGGGGGGTTTCGTATCGTAGCTTTCTTT. The encoded protein is CASSFGGFRIVAFF.

V and J are TRBV27 and TRBJ1-2, with 8 bases matching TRBD1. Germline loops: CDR1 MNHEY, CDR2 SMNVEV (reference sequence). The CDR3 runs to 15 residues. Trimming at V came to 6 bases and at J to 4 bases, leaving 10 bases not matched to a gene. The CDR3 spells CASRSGGATGYGYTF. DNA of the CDR3: TGTGCCAGCAGATCAGGGGGCGCAACGGGCTATGGCTACACCTTC.

The chain joins TRBV10-3 to TRBJ2-5; 9 nucleotides agree with TRBD2. Germline CDR1 and CDR2: ENHRY and SYGVKD. V gave up 2 bases and J gave up 2 bases; unmatched junction bases: 3. CDR3 length: 15 residues. Here the CDR3 DNA reads TGTGCCATCAGTGAGGGACTAGCGAAGCAAGAGACCCAGTACTTC. Translation: CAISEGLAKQETQYF.

The chain combines TRBV12-5 with TRBJ1-2; maybe TRBD1 (6 bases). Germline CDR1 LGHNT, CDR2 FRNRAP. The CDR3 runs to 13 residues. V was trimmed by 5 bases and J by 3 bases, leaving 10 bases between them. CDR3 amino acids: CASGEQGYYGYTF. In nucleotides, the CDR3 is TGTGCTAGTGGTGAACAGGGTTACTATGGCTACACCTTC.

The chain joins TRBV20-1 to TRBJ1-2, with unresolved D. The V gene lost 2 bases and the J gene lost 7 bases, with 5 bases spanning the gap. Per the germline V gene, CDR1 is DFQATT and CDR2 is SNEGSKA (reference sequence). CDR3 length: 10 amino acids. The CDR3 region is CSARFSGYTF. The CDR3 DNA sequence: TGCAGTGCTAGATTTAGTGGCTACACCTTC.

This chain links TRBV5-1 with TRBJ2-3, with D possibly being TRBD2 (5 bases). Germline V gene lookup returns CDR1 SGHRS and CDR2 YFSETQ. V lost 7 bases, J lost 4 bases, and 16 bases lay in between. The CDR3 is made up of 14 amino acids. CDR3 residues: CASRTRTRADTQYF. The DNA of the CDR3 is TGCGCCAGCCGTACTAGAACACGTGCAGATACGCAGTATTTT. Together with reference TRBV5-1 and TRBJ2-3, the CDR3 gives the full variable domain: KAGVTQTPRYLIKTRGQQVTLSCSPISGHRSVSWYQQTPGQGLQFLFEYFSETQRNKGNFPGRFSGRQFSNSRSEMNVSTLELGDSALYLCASRTRTRADTQYFGPGTRLTVL.

The V gene is TRBV6-5, the J gene TRBJ1-2; 7 bases line up with TRBD1. Germline assignment: CDR1 MNHEY and CDR2 SVGAGI. V trimming: 7 bases; J trimming: 2 bases; junction bases outside the gene matches: 10. The CDR3 is made up of 15 amino acids. The CDR3 is CASKASPGQNYGYTF. The DNA of the CDR3 is TGTGCCAGCAAGGCATCCCCGGGACAGAACTATGGCTACACCTTC.

The V gene is TRBV7-9, the J gene TRBJ1-1; D is possibly TRBD1 (6 bases). This CDR3 has 15 amino acids. Germline lookup yields CDR1 SEHNR and CDR2 FQNEAQ (reference sequence). With 3 bases removed from V and 2 bases from J, the gap between germline ends came to 13 bases. The CDR3 DNA reads TGTGCCAGCAGCTTGGGAGGGGGAGTTAACACTGAAGCTTTCTTT. It encodes CASSLGGGVNTEAFF.

This rearrangement joins TRBV27 to TRBJ1-2; no reliable D call. The CDR3 covers 14 residues. Germline lookup yields CDR1 MNHEY and CDR2 SMNVEV (reference sequence). V lost 1 base to trimming and J lost 4 bases, with 10 bases between them. The CDR3 sequence is CASSLLLPGYGYTF. CDR3 DNA sequence: TGTGCCAGCAGTTTATTGCTACCTGGCTATGGCTACACCTTC.

CDR3 coding DNA: TGTGCCAGCAGCGTGGGACTAGCGGGGGATCAGACAGATACGCAGTATTTT. It encodes CASSVGLAGDQTDTQYF. The chain combines TRBV5-4 with TRBJ2-3; 14 nucleotides agree with TRBD2. This CDR3 contains 17 residues. CDR1 is SGHNT, CDR2 YYREEE, per germline (reference sequence). The trim removed 4 bases at V and 3 bases at J, leaving 7 bases unmatched.

This chain joins TRBV5-1 and TRBJ2-3, with TRBD2 matching over 11 bases. The CDR3 is 14 amino acids. Germline V lookup: CDR1 SGHRS, CDR2 YFSETQ. V lost 6 bases, J lost 6 bases, and 6 bases stayed unmatched. For the CDR3, the DNA is TGCGCCAGCATTAGCGGGGGGGCCGAGGATACGCAGTATTTT. Its protein is CASISGGAEDTQYF.

The J gene is TRBJ1-1, the V gene TRBV6-1, with D perhaps TRBD1 (5 bases). This CDR3 comprises 16 residues. Germline CDR1 reads MNHNS; CDR2 reads SASEGT. The V gene lost 4 bases and the J gene lost 4 bases, with 19 bases spanning the gap. The CDR3 loop is CASSARMVGAGTEAFF. The DNA for the CDR3 is TGTGCCAGCAGTGCTAGAATGGTAGGGGCCGGCACTGAAGCTTTCTTT.

This clone was recorded only once. The chain uses TRBV30 and TRBJ2-5; D not certain. The CDR3 length is 14 residues. The V end was cut by 3 bases, the J end by 5 bases, with 16 bases between. From germline, CDR1 is GTSNPN and CDR2 SVGIG (reference sequence). The CDR3 sequence is CAWRQISGGETQYF. The CDR3 DNA reads TGTGCCTGGAGGCAAATCTCGGGTGGGGAGACCCAGTACTTC.